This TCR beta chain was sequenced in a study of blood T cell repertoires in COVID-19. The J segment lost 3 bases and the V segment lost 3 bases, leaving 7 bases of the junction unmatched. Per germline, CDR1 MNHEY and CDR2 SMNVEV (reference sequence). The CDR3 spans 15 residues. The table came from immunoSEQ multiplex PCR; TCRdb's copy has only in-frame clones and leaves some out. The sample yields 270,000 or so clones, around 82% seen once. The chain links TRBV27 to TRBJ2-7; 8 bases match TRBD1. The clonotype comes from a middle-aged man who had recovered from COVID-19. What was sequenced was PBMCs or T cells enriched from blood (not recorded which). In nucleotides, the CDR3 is TGTGCCAGCAGTTTCGGACAGGGTGGGCTCTACGAGCAGTACTTC. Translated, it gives CASSFGQGGLYEQYF.